This T cell receptor beta chain appears in the sequencing data of a study of T cells in Graves' hyperthyroidism and ophthalmopathy. Each 10 ml fresh peripheral blood draw supplied the PBMCs. This clonotype was observed many times. RNA transcripts yielded amplified TCR beta CDR3 regions. HTBI primers were used for first-round RT-PCR of the TCR CDR3. Each CDR3 protein gets one entry after TCRdb re-called the multiplex PCR reads with MiXCR. This table holds around 240,000 distinct CDR3 sequences, roughly 15% found once. This CDR3 is 16 amino acids long. Trimming shortened V by 4 bases and J by 8 bases, and 21 bases separated the two germline ends. The V gene's germline CDR1 is MDHEN and CDR2 SYDVKM.

Material: blood. The chain is built from TRBV28 and TRBJ2-1, with D unresolved. The sequence derives from a woman aged 40-49 years with Graves' hyperthyroidism that later progressed to Graves' ophthalmopathy. The CDR3 sequence is CASSSSWGPERDEQFF. The CDR3 DNA reads as TGTGCCAGCAGTTCCTCTTGGGGTCCGGAAAGGGATGAGCAGTTCTTC.